This T cell receptor (beta chain) was sequenced in a study of control samples from healthy donors and cancer patients. The CDR3 is 16 amino acids. Germline V gene lookup returns CDR1 SGDLS and CDR2 YYNGEE. Trimming cost V 4 bases and J 0 bases; bases outside gene matches: 5. TCRdb's table, derived via immunoSEQ multiplex PCR, lists solely in-frame clones and lacks some. The table records 55,000 to 80,000 clones, around nine tenths of them present only once. The rearrangement links TRBV9 to TRBJ2-2, with 8 bases fitting TRBD2. The receptor was isolated from a man between 60 and 75 years old with colorectal cancer. Specimen: PBMCs. CDR3 nucleotides: TGTGCCAGCAGCCAACTAGCGGCCCCGAACACCGGGGAGCTGTTTTTT. As protein: CASSQLAAPNTGELFF.